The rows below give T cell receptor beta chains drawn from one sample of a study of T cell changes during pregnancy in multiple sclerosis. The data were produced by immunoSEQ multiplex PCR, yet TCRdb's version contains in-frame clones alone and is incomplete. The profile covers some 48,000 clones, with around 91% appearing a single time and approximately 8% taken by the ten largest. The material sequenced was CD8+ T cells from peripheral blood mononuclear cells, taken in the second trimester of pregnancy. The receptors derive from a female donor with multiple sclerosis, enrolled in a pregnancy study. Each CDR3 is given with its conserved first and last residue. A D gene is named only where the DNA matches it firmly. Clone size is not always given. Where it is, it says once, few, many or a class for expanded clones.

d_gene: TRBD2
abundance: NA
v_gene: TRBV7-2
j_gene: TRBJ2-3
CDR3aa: CASSLIEGGPADTQYF
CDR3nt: TGTGCCAGCAGCTTAATCGAGGGAGGGCCCGCAGATACGCAGTATTTT

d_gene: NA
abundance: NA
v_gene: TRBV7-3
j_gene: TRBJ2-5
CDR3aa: CASSLSGFTAETQYF
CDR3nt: TGTGCCAGCAGCTTATCGGGTTTTACGGCCGAGACCCAGTACTTC

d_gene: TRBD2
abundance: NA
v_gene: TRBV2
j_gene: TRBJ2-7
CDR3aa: CASSESTSGDSYEQYF
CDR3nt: TGTGCCAGCAGTGAATCGACTAGCGGGGACTCCTACGAGCAGTACTTC

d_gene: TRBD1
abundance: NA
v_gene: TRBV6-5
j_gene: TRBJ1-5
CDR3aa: CASTGQGGQPQHF
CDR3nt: TGTGCCAGCACCGGACAGGGGGGTCAGCCCCAGCATTTT

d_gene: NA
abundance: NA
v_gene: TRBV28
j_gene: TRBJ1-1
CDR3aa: CASSPPGFTEAFF
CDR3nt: TGTGCCAGCAGTCCCCCGGGGTTCACTGAAGCTTTCTTT

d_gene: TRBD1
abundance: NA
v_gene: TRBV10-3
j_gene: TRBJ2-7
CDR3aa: CATQGPGYEQYF
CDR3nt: TGTGCCACACAGGGGCCGGGTTACGAGCAGTACTTC

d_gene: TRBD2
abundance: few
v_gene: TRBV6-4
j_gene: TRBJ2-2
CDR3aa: CASSGLAGGHGELFF
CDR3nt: TGTGCCAGCAGTGGCCTAGCGGGAGGTCACGGGGAGCTGTTTTTT

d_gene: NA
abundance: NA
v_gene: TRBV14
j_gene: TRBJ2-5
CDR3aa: CASSLQGGETQYF
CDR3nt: TGTGCCAGCAGTCTACAGGGTGGAGAGACCCAGTACTTC

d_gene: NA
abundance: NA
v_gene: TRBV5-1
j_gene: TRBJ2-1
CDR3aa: CASSSENNEQFF
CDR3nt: TGCGCCAGCAGTTCTGAGAACAATGAGCAGTTCTTC

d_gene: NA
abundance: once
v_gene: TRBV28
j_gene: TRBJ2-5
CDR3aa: CASSLYRGYQETQYF
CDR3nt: TGTGCCAGCAGTTTATATAGGGGGTACCAAGAGACCCAGTACTTC

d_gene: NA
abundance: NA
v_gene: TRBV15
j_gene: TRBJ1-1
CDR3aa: CATSRDLTEAFF
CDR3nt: TGTGCCACCAGCAGAGATCTCACTGAAGCTTTCTTT

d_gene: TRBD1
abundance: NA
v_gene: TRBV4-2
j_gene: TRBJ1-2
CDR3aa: CASSQVVGGGGTPDYGYTF
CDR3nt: TGTGCCAGCAGCCAAGTAGTAGGGGGCGGCGGGACTCCTGACTATGGCTACACCTTC

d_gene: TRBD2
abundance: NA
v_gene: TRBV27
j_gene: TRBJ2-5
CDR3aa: CASSLIAGGPQETQYF
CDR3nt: TGTGCCAGCAGTTTAATAGCGGGGGGTCCCCAAGAGACCCAGTACTTC

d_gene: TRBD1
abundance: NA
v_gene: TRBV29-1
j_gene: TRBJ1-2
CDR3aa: CSVVLGQGSYGYTF
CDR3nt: TGCAGCGTTGTGTTGGGACAGGGGAGCTATGGCTACACCTTC

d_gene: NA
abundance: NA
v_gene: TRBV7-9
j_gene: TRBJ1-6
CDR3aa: CASSFRGPWDNSPLHF
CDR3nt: TGTGCCAGCAGCTTCAGGGGACCCTGGGATAATTCACCCCTCCACTTT

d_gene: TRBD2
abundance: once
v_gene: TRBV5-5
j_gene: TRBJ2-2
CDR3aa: CASSLVSGAGELFF
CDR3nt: TGTGCCAGCAGCTTGGTGAGCGGGGCCGGGGAGCTGTTTTTT

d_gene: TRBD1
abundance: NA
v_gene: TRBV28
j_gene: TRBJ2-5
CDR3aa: CASSLTEQGDETQYF
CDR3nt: TGTGCCAGCAGCCTTACTGAACAGGGGGATGAGACCCAGTACTTC

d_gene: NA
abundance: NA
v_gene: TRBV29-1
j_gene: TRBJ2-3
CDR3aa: CSVRGGGSYPDTQYF
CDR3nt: TGCAGCGTTAGGGGGGGAGGAAGTTATCCAGATACGCAGTATTTT

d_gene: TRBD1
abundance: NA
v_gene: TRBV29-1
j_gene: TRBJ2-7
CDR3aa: CSAAGGGRYEQYF
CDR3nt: TGCAGCGCAGCAGGGGGCGGGCGCTACGAGCAGTACTTC

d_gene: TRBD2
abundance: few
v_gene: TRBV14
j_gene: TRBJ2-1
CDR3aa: CASSQDWTSGADEQFF
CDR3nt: TGTGCCAGCAGCCAAGATTGGACTAGCGGGGCCGATGAGCAGTTCTTC

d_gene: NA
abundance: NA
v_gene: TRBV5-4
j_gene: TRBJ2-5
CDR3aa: CASSAEPLGGGQETQYF
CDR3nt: TGTGCCAGCAGCGCGGAACCACTAGGGGGGGGCCAAGAGACCCAGTACTTC

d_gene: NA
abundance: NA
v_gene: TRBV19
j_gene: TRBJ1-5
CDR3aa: CASSNPTEDPYQPQHF
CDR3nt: TGTGCCAGTAGCAATCCGACAGAAGATCCTTATCAGCCCCAGCATTTT

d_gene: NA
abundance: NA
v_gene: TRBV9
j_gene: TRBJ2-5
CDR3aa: CASSVEQSQETQYF
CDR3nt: TGTGCCAGCAGCGTAGAACAAAGCCAAGAGACCCAGTACTTC

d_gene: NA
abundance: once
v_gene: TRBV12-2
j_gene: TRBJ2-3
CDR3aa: CASRLDHAGSSTDTQYF
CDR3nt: TGTGCAAGTCGCTTAGATCATGCGGGGAGTAGCACAGATACGCAGTATTTT

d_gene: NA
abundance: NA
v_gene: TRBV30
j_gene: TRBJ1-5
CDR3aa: CAWSLDVNQPQHF
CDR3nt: TGTGCCTGGAGTCTAGATGTAAACCAGCCCCAGCATTTT

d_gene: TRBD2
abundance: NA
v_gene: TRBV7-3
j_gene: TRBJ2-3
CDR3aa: CASSPAWTSGGTDTQYF
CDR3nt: TGTGCCAGCAGCCCGGCGTGGACTAGCGGGGGCACAGATACGCAGTATTTT

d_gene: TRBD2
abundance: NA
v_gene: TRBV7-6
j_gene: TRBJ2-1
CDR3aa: CASSLAVLAETYNEQFF
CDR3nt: TGTGCCAGCAGCTTAGCGGTGCTAGCGGAAACCTACAATGAGCAGTTCTTC

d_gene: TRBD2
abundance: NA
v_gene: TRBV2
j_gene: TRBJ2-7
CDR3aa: CASLLAGVNEQYF
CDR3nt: TGTGCCAGCCTCCTAGCGGGTGTAAACGAGCAGTACTTC

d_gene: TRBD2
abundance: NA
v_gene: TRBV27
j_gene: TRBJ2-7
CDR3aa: CASSLATSGMVYEQYF
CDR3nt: TGTGCCAGCAGTTTAGCGACTAGCGGAATGGTCTACGAGCAGTACTTC

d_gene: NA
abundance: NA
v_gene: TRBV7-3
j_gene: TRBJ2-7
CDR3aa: CASSPTVSYEQYF
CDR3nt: TGTGCCAGCAGCCCGACTGTCTCCTACGAGCAGTACTTC

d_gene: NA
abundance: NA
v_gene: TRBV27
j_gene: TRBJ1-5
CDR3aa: CASSLSVQVPNQPQHF
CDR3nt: TGTGCCAGCAGTTTATCGGTACAGGTCCCCAATCAGCCCCAGCATTTT

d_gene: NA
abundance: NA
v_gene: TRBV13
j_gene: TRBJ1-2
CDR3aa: CASSGREGYGYTF
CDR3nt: TGTGCCAGCAGCGGCAGGGAGGGCTATGGCTACACCTTC

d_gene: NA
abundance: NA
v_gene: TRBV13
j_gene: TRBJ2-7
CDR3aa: CASSSGREQYF
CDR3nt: TGTGCCAGCAGCTCAGGCCGGGAACAGTACTTC

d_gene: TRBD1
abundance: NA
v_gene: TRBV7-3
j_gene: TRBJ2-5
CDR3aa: CASSPWTGPGETQYF
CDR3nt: TGTGCCAGCAGCCCCTGGACAGGGCCGGGGGAGACCCAGTACTTC

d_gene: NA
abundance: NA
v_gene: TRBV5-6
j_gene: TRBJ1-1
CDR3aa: CASSPGGTEAFF
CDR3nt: TGTGCCAGCAGCCCCGGTGGCACTGAAGCTTTCTTT

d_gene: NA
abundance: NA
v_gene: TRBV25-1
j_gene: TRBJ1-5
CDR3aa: CASSEFGGEDSNQPQHF
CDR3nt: TGTGCCAGCAGTGAATTCGGGGGGGAGGATAGCAATCAGCCCCAGCATTTT

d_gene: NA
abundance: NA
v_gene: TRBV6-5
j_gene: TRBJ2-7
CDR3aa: CASSEEFSYEQYF
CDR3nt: TGTGCCAGCAGTGAAGAGTTCTCCTACGAGCAGTACTTC

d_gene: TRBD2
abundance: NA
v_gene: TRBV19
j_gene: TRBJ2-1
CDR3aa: CATSPLGGRNEQFF
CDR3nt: TGTGCCACCTCTCCACTCGGGGGGAGGAATGAGCAGTTCTTC

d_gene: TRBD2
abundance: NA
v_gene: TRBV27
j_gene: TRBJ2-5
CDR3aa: CASSPYTSGEETQYF
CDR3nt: TGTGCCAGCAGCCCGTATACTAGCGGGGAAGAGACCCAGTACTTC

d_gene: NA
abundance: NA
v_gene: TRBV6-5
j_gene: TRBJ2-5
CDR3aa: CASWVSGQETQYF
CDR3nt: TGTGCCAGCTGGGTCAGCGGGCAAGAGACCCAGTACTTC

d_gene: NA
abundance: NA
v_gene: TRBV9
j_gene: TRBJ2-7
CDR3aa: CASSPGSEQYF
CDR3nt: TGTGCCAGCAGCCCGGGATCGGAGCAGTACTTC

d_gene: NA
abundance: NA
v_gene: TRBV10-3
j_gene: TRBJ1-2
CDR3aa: CAISDRTGYTF
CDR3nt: TGTGCCATCAGCGACAGGACTGGCTACACCTTC

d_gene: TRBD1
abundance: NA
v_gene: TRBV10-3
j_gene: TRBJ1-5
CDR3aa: CAISTGANQPQHF
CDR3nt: TGTGCCATCAGTACAGGGGCCAATCAGCCCCAGCATTTT

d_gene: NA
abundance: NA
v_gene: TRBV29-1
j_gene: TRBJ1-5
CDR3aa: CSGDSSNQPQHF
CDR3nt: TGCAGCGGCGACAGTTCTAATCAGCCCCAGCATTTT

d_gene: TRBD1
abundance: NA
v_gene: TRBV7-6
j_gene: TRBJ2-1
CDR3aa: CASSRQGANEQFF
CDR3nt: TGTGCCAGCAGCCGACAGGGGGCCAATGAGCAGTTCTTC

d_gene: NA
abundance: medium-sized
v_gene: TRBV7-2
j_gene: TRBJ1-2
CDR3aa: CASSYGVGDGYTF
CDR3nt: TGTGCCAGCAGCTATGGGGTAGGGGATGGCTACACCTTC

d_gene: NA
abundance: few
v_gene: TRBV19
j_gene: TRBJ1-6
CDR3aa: CASRQNSPLHF
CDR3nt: TGTGCCAGTAGACAGAATTCACCCCTCCACTTT

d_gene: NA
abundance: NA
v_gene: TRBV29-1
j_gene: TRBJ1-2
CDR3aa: CSASSDHYGYTF
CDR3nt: TGCAGCGCCTCCAGCGACCACTATGGCTACACCTTC

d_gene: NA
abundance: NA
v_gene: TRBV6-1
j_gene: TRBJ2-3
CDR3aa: CASSEFRSGGEDTQYF
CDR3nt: TGTGCCAGCAGTGAATTTCGCTCGGGGGGCGAAGATACGCAGTATTTT

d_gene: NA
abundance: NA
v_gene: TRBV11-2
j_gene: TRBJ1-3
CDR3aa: CASSPGPEGDTIYF
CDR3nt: TGTGCCAGCAGCCCCGGGCCCGAGGGGGACACCATATATTTT

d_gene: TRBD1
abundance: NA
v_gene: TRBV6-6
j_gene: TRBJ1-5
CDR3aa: CASRSLGQGNQPQHF
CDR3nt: TGTGCCAGCAGGAGTTTGGGACAGGGTAATCAGCCCCAGCATTTT